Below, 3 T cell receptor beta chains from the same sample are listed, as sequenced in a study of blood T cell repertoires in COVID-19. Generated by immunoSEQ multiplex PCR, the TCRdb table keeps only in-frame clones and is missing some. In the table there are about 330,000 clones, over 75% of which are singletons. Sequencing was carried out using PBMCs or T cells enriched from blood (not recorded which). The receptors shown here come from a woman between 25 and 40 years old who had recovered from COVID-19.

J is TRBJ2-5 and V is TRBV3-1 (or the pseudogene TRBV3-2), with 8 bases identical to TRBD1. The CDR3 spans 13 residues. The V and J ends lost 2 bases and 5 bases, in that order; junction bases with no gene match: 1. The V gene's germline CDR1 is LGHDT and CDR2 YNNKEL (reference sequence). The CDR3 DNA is TGTGCCAGCAGCCAAAGGACAGGGGAGACCCAGTACTTC. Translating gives CASSQRTGETQYF.

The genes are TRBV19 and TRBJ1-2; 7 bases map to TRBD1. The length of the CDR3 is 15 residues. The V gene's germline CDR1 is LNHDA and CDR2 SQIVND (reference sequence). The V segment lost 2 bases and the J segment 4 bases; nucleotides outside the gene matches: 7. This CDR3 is CASSIFGGQFYGYTF. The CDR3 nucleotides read TGTGCCAGTAGTATATTCGGGGGACAGTTCTATGGCTACACCTTC. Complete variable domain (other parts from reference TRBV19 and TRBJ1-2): DGGITQSPKYLFRKEGQNVTLSCEQNLNHDAMYWYRQDPGQGLRLIYYSQIVNDFQKGDIAEGYSVSREKKESFPLTVTSAQKNPTAFYLCASSIFGGQFYGYTFGSGTRLTVV.

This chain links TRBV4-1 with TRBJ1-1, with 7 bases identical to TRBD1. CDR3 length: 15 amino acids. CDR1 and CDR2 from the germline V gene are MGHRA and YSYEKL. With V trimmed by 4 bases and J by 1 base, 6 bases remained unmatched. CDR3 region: CASSLHGQANTEAFF. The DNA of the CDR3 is TGCGCCAGCAGCCTGCACGGACAGGCGAACACTGAAGCTTTCTTT.